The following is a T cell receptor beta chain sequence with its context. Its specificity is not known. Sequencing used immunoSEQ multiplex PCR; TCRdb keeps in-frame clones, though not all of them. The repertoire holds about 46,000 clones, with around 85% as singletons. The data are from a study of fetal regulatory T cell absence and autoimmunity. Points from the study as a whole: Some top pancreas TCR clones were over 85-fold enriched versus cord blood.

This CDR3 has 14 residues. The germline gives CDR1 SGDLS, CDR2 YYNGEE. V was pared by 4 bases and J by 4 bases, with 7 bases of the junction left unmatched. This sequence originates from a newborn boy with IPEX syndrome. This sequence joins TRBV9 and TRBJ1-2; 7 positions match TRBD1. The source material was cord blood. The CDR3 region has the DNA TGTGCCAGCAGCTCGATCGACAGGGCCTATGGCTACACCTTC. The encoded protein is CASSSIDRAYGYTF. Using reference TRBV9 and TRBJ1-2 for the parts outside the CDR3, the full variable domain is DSGVTQTPKHLITATGQRVTLRCSPRSGDLSVYWYQQSLDQGLQFLIQYYNGEERAKGNILERFSAQQFPDLHSELNLSSLELGDSALYFCASSSIDRAYGYTFGSGTRLTVV.